These 8 T cell receptor beta chains share one sample of origin, sequenced in a study of PD-L1 blockade in urothelial cancer. As to time point: pretreatment peripheral blood. Produced via immunoSEQ multiplex PCR; TCRdb's table is partial and in-frame only. The table lists about 95,000 clones, around 86% of them singletons. The sequences come from PBMCs, collected around atezolizumab (anti-PD-L1) treatment. The receptor source for this set is a man between 60 and 75 years old with urothelial cancer.

The CDR3 DNA reads as TGTGCCAGCAGTTCTAGCGGGGCCCTGGGGGAGACCCAGTACTTC. Amino acid sequence: CASSSSGALGETQYF. The chain uses TRBV7-3 and TRBJ2-5, with TRBD2 matching 9 bases. V shed 6 bases and J 5 bases; nucleotides not matched to a gene: 10. Germline V lookup: CDR1 SGHTA, CDR2 FQGTGA. This CDR3 is 15 amino acids long.

This chain uses TRBV5-1 with TRBJ1-4; 9 bases line up with TRBD1. CDR1 and CDR2 (germline): SGHRS, YFSETQ. Trimming at V came to 4 bases and at J to 8 bases, leaving 6 bases not matched to a gene. The CDR3 has 14 residues. The CDR3 DNA reads TGCGCCAGCAGCGTGGACAGGGGCGGAGAAAAACTGTTTTTT. Encoded protein: CASSVDRGGEKLFF.

The J gene is TRBJ1-1, the V gene TRBV6-1; a possible D gene is TRBD1 (6 bases). The V end was cut by 2 bases, the J end by 11 bases, with 12 bases between. Germline-derived CDR1 and CDR2 are MNHNS and SASEGT. The CDR3 sequence is 12 residues long. CDR3 region: CASSEQGLGAFF. As DNA, the CDR3 is TGTGCCAGCAGTGAACAGGGGCTGGGGGCTTTCTTT.

V is TRBV6-1 and J is TRBJ1-5; D ambiguous. Looked up from germline, CDR1 is MNHNS and CDR2 is SASEGT. Trimming left V 5 bases short and J 5 bases short, with 13 bases between. The CDR3 extends over 14 amino acids. In DNA form, the CDR3 reads TGTGCCAGCAGTCACAGTCTTCTGGATCAGCCCCAGCATTTT. Translated, it gives CASSHSLLDQPQHF.

The V call is TRBV29-1, the J call TRBJ2-5; possible D gene TRBD1, 5 bases. CDR1 is SQVTM, CDR2 ANQGSEA, per germline. The CDR3 is 12 amino acids. CDR3 coding DNA: TGCAGTGCCCTTGACAGCCAAGAGACCCAGTACTTC. It translates to CSALDSQETQYF.

For the CDR3, the DNA is TGTGCCAGCAGCTTGCAGTCGAACACCGGGGAGCTGTTTTTT. This codes for CASSLQSNTGELFF. This chain connects TRBV7-8 to TRBJ2-2; D unclear. The CDR3 extends over 14 amino acids. CDR1 and CDR2 from the germline V gene are SGHVS and FQNEAQ. V gave up 3 bases and J gave up 0 bases, with 5 bases separating them.

The V gene is TRBV30, the J gene TRBJ1-1; 9 nucleotides line up with TRBD1. This CDR3 region has 14 residues. J lost 5 bases, V lost 3 bases, and 7 bases had no gene match. The germline gives CDR1 GTSNPN, CDR2 SVGIG (reference sequence). In DNA form, the CDR3 reads TGTGCCTGGAGGAACAGGGGGCGCGGAACTGAAGCTTTCTTT. This encodes CAWRNRGRGTEAFF.

The rearrangement uses TRBV28 and TRBJ2-1, with 8 bases matching TRBD1. The CDR3 runs 15 residues. Germline V gives CDR1 MDHEN, CDR2 SYDVKM. V shed 6 bases, J shed 2 bases, and the junction held 6 bases outside the gene matches. The CDR3 DNA sequence: TGTGCCAGCAGCCAACGGACAGGGCCCTACAATGAGCAGTTCTTC. Residues: CASSQRTGPYNEQFF.